A single sample gave rise to the 15 T cell receptor beta chains below, sequenced in a study of shared clonotypes between healthy human individuals. The table came from immunoSEQ multiplex PCR; TCRdb's copy has only in-frame clones and leaves some out. The sample lists 1.5 million to 1.9 million clones, 98% seen once, with about 0.45% in the top ten. The source material was naive CD4+ T cells sorted from blood. Subset reported: CD45RA+ positively selected. The receptors come from a man aged 25-45 years in good health.

The chain carries TRBV9 and TRBJ2-5; TRBD2 aligns across 10 bases. Unmatched junction bases numbered 7, after V lost 0 bases and J lost 5 bases. The CDR3 is made up of 16 amino acids. Germline loops: CDR1 SGDLS, CDR2 YYNGEE. The chain's CDR3 is CASSVAGSGRGETQYF. The DNA of the CDR3 is TGTGCCAGCAGCGTAGCGGGGAGCGGGAGGGGCGAGACCCAGTACTTC.

On this clone: Other DNA sequences of this sample code for an identical CDR3. V is TRBV5-5 and J is TRBJ2-6, with no clear D. The CDR3 has 15 residues. Germline V gives CDR1 SGHKS, CDR2 YYEKEE (reference sequence). V lost 4 bases and J lost 0, with 8 bases in between. For the CDR3, the DNA is TGTGCCAGCAGCCTAGGGAACTCTGGGGCCAACGTCCTGACTTTC. Encoded protein: CASSLGNSGANVLTF.

This sequence joins TRBV18 and TRBJ1-5; unclear D gene. Germline CDR1 and CDR2: KGHSH and LQKENI. V was trimmed by 5 bases and J by 0 bases, leaving 8 bases between them. The CDR3 loop spans 14 amino acids. The CDR3 DNA sequence: TGTGCCAGCTCAGTGCAAAATAGCAATCAGCCCCAGCATTTT. Translated: CASSVQNSNQPQHF.

This chain joins TRBV29-1 and TRBJ1-2, with a possible D match to TRBD1 (6 bases). Germline V lookup: CDR1 SQVTM, CDR2 ANQGSEA. The V and J ends lost 7 bases and 7 bases respectively, with 16 bases between them. This CDR3 is built from 12 residues. The CDR3 region is CSAPGVTGGYTF. The CDR3, as DNA: TGCAGCGCCCCAGGGGTAACTGGTGGCTACACCTTC.

This sequence joins TRBV25-1 and TRBJ2-1; a weak D match, TRBD1 (7 bases). Germline V gene sequence: CDR1 MGHDK, CDR2 SYGVNS. Trimming pared 11 bases from V and 6 bases from J, leaving 11 bases between. CDR3 length equals 11 residues. CDR3 sequence (DNA): TGTGCCTCCAGGGGGGTCAATGAGCAGTTCTTC. This translates into CASRGVNEQFF. Full variable domain (outside the CDR3, taken from reference TRBV25-1 and TRBJ2-1): EADIYQTPRYLVIGTGKKITLECSQTMGHDKMYWYQQDPGMELHLIHYSYGVNSTEKGDLSSESTVSRIRTEHFPLTLESARPSHTSQYLCASRGVNEQFFGPGTRLTVL.

The chain has TRBV6-1 and TRBJ1-2, with a possible D match to TRBD1 (5 bases). V was cut by 6 bases and J by 1 base, with 6 bases left in between. The germline V gene encodes CDR1 MNHNS and CDR2 SASEGT. This CDR3 contains 12 residues. This chain's CDR3 is CASRQVNYGYTF. Here the CDR3 DNA reads TGTGCCAGCAGACAGGTTAACTATGGCTACACCTTC.

In its sample, this clone was seen once. This sequence joins TRBV7-9 and TRBJ2-2, with unresolved D. V gave up 5 bases and J gave up 2 bases, with 18 bases separating them. Germline V CDR1 and CDR2: SEHNR, FQNEAQ (reference sequence). The CDR3 spans 17 residues. The CDR3 here is CASSPVLRQVNTGELFF. CDR3 nucleotides: TGTGCCAGCAGCCCCGTTCTGAGACAAGTTAACACCGGGGAGCTGTTTTTT.

The J gene is TRBJ2-1, the V gene TRBV4-3; D is possibly TRBD2 (5 bases). The germline V and J ends were trimmed by 0 bases and 4 bases, with 13 bases remaining between them. The CDR3 has 16 residues. Germline V gene lookup returns CDR1 LGHNA and CDR2 YSLEER. In nucleotides, the CDR3 is TGCGCCAGCAGCCAAGATCCAGGACTCCTATACAATGAGCAGTTCTTC. Translation gives CASSQDPGLLYNEQFF.

This chain links TRBV7-8 with TRBJ2-7; 8 bases agree with TRBD2. The ends lost 7 bases at V and 5 bases at J; junction bases unmatched: 13. Germline CDR1 SGHVS, CDR2 FQNEAQ. The CDR3 is made up of 15 amino acids. CDR3 residues: CASMERGSGRNEQYF. The DNA of the CDR3 is TGTGCCAGCATGGAGCGGGGGTCGGGCAGGAACGAGCAGTACTTC. Supplemented by reference TRBV7-8 and TRBJ2-7, the full variable domain reads GAGVSQSPRYKVAKRGQDVALRCDPISGHVSLFWYQQALGQGPEFLTYFQNEAQLDKSGLPSDRFFAERPEGSVSTLKIQRTQQEDSAVYLCASMERGSGRNEQYFGPGTRLTVT.

The genes are TRBV18 and TRBJ2-7; TRBD2 matches 8 bases. The CDR3 sequence is 13 residues long. Per germline, CDR1 KGHSH and CDR2 LQKENI. V dropped 3 bases and J dropped 6; count of bases not matched to a gene: 4. The CDR3: CASSPGTSREQYF. The CDR3 region has the DNA TGTGCCAGCTCACCTGGGACTAGTCGCGAGCAGTACTTC. Together with reference TRBV18 and TRBJ2-7, the CDR3 gives the full variable domain: NAGVMQNPRHLVRRRGQEARLRCSPMKGHSHVYWYRQLPEEGLKFMVYLQKENIIDESGMPKERFSAEFPKEGPSILRIQQVVRGDSAAYFCASSPGTSREQYFGPGTRLTVT.

The sample holds one count of this clone. The chain joins TRBV7-6 to TRBJ2-1; D tentatively fits TRBD1 or TRBD2 (7 bases each). Trimming stripped 5 bases from V and 3 bases from J, with 17 bases between. This CDR3 has 16 amino acids. Germline CDR1 SGHVS, CDR2 FNYEAQ. The CDR3 coding sequence is TGTGCCAGCAGCCAGGGGGGGGTGCCCATCTACAATGAGCAGTTCTTC. Its translation: CASSQGGVPIYNEQFF.

The chain combines TRBV19 with TRBJ2-7; D may correspond to TRBD1 or TRBD2 (5 bases each). Per the germline V gene, CDR1 is LNHDA and CDR2 is SQIVND (reference sequence). The CDR3 sequence is 14 residues long. V was clipped by 1 base and J by 7 bases, with 14 bases between them. In nucleotides, the CDR3 is TGTGCCAGTAGTATAGGAGGGGCGCAGCCGGAGCAGTACTTC. Amino acid sequence: CASSIGGAQPEQYF. The full variable domain, completed using reference TRBV19 and TRBJ2-7, is DGGITQSPKYLFRKEGQNVTLSCEQNLNHDAMYWYRQDPGQGLRLIYYSQIVNDFQKGDIAEGYSVSREKKESFPLTVTSAQKNPTAFYLCASSIGGAQPEQYFGPGTRLTVT.

V and J are TRBV7-2 and TRBJ1-1, with 8 positions matching TRBD1. CDR3 size: 12 residues. Germline loops: CDR1 SGHTA, CDR2 FQGNSA. Germline trimming cut 5 bases from V and 8 bases from J; bases unmatched to any gene: 4. CDR3 coding DNA: TGTGCCAGCAGCATACGGACAGGGGAAGCTTTCTTT. Translation gives CASSIRTGEAFF.

The chain combines TRBV12-5 with TRBJ2-1; D is perhaps TRBD2 (6 bases). This CDR3 is built from 15 residues. From germline, CDR1 is LGHNT and CDR2 FRNRAP. V lost 7 bases, J lost 1 base, and 14 bases lay in between. The CDR3 sequence is CASALSGGSYNEQFF. CDR3 nucleotides: TGTGCTAGTGCCCTGAGCGGAGGGTCCTACAATGAGCAGTTCTTC. Full variable domain (outside the CDR3, taken from reference TRBV12-5 and TRBJ2-1): DARVTQTPRHKVTEMGQEVTMRCQPILGHNTVFWYRQTMMQGLELLAYFRNRAPLDDSGMPKDRFSAEMPDATLATLKIQPSEPRDSAVYFCASALSGGSYNEQFFGPGTRLTVL.

This chain links TRBV9 with TRBJ2-7, with D possibly being TRBD2 (6 bases). Trimming left V 0 bases short and J 3 bases short, with 13 bases between. The length of the CDR3 is 15 residues. Germline V gene sequence: CDR1 SGDLS, CDR2 YYNGEE. The CDR3 region is CASSVETGEYYEQYF. For the CDR3, the DNA is TGTGCCAGCAGCGTAGAAACGGGAGAATACTACGAGCAGTACTTC.